This TCR beta chain was found in a study of CD8 T cells in Susac syndrome (dated by TCRdb to the late 2010s). About the investigation overall: The study used repertoire sequencing to test whether antigen drove CD8+ T cell activation and differentiation in Susac syndrome. Clonality of the CD8+ T cell repertoire was compared between more than 9 healthy donors, around 14 Susac syndrome patients and under 16 multiple sclerosis patients.

The CDR3 sequence holds 14 residues, the cysteine and phenylalanine included. The retained sequence is limited to the CDR3, 42 bases, with the frame set at the first base. The germline V gene yields SGHAT for CDR1 and FQNNGV for CDR2. V and J are truncated by 5 bases and 7 bases respectively, leaving an intervening sequence of 18 bases. Peripheral blood CD8+ and CD4+ T cells from healthy donors, Susac syndrome patients and multiple sclerosis patients were profiled using high-throughput TCR beta sequencing. The multiple sclerosis controls were treatment-naive patients who had stable or active relapsing-remitting disease and met the revised McDonald criteria. CD8+ TEMRA cells were enriched by FACS, while bulk CD8+ and CD4+ T cells were purified by magnetic negative isolation. Blood was collected in EDTA tubes and processed within 24 hours, with PBMCs isolated through density gradient centrifugation. PBMCs intended for TCR sequencing were frozen in liquid nitrogen and were later thawed in a 37 degrees C water bath. A purity of at least 90% was achieved for sorted or isolated CD4+, CD8+ and CD8+ TEMRA cells.

On this clonotype itself: No cognate antigen has been identified for it. No qualities accompany the bases; no much larger clone lies one base away.

What the authors observed across the whole study: The number of individuals in the TCR sequencing and HLA analysis was recognized as being relatively small.

RNA was extracted using the RNeasy kit, and roughly 0.45 to 1 microgram was reverse transcribed with random hexamers. The immunoSEQ multiplex PCR assay, covering 54 Vbeta and 13 Jbeta segments, was used to amplify TCR beta CDR3 regions. PCR amplification bias was corrected by using a synthetic template baseline for primer optimization and computational correction. The study's own analysis went as follows. Reads were annotated to V, D and J genes according to IMGT and were analyzed with immunoSEQ Analyzer, with only productive sequences retained. Clonality was computed as one minus Shannon entropy normalized by log2 of the number of productive unique sequences. For each patient and control, public and private clones were evaluated within the 100 most prevalent clones. Clones were defined as Susac-specific if absent from the healthy and MS cohorts, from 1052 published viral clones and from other ImmuneACCESS disease sequences. TCRdb cleaned the public reads at Q25 with fastp, built clones with MiXCR and kept in-frame beta chains. All rows with the same CDR3 protein become a single entry with the most common DNA and genes. Here the V and J calls rest on TCRdb's processing, not on the authors' analysis. The sample table holds about 150,000 distinct CDR3 sequences, of which 90% to 95% were seen once. Clones ranked in the top ten supply roughly 0.21% of the sample.

The receptor comes from a human donor with multiple sclerosis. The sample was CD8+ T cells from PBMCs. The rearrangement joined TRBV11-2 to TRBJ2-7; no confident D gene assignment can be made. Read as DNA, the sequence is TGTGCCAGCAGCCTCTACGTTCCTCCGGGTGAGCAGTACTTC. Its translation reads: CASSLYVPPGEQYF.